The T cell receptor beta chain described here comes from a study of T cell responses to AZD1222 COVID-19 vaccine. V gave up 7 bases and J gave up 0 bases, with 25 bases separating them. The CDR3 is made up of 18 amino acids. Germline V gene data show CDR1 as MNHEY and CDR2 as SMNVEV (reference sequence). Generated by immunoSEQ multiplex PCR, the TCRdb table keeps only in-frame clones and is missing some. The table records some 50,000 clones, approximately 86% of them present only once. This clonotype was sampled from an adult in good health. This chain joins TRBV27 and TRBJ2-7; perhaps TRBD1 as D (5 bases). The sequencing here drew on peripheral blood, taken on day 0 of AZD1222 vaccination. CDR3 protein: CASTPAPFTGPSSYEQYF. The CDR3 coding sequence is TGTGCCAGCACTCCGGCCCCCTTTACAGGTCCCAGCTCCTACGAGCAGTACTTC.